Below, one T cell receptor (beta chain) is given with its context. This specimen includes other DNA sequences encoding the same CDR3. The germline V gene has CDR1 MNHEY and CDR2 SVGAGI. The CDR3 runs 15 residues. V dropped 0 bases and J dropped 4 bases, with 10 bases sitting between them. TCRdb keeps only in-frame clones here, not all; method: immunoSEQ multiplex PCR. The sample has around 390,000 clones; approximately 87% are singletons. Individuals aged roughly 18 to 90 years were recruited from roughly 23 US areas. This sample stems from a study of blood T cell repertoires in COVID-19. Study context: The origin of the acute and convalescent COVID-19 samples was the United States, Italy and Spain.

The V and J genes are TRBV6-5 and TRBJ1-3; D may be TRBD1 (5 bases). Sequencing was performed on PBMCs or T cells enriched from blood (not recorded which). This clonotype was obtained from a woman aged 45-59 years who had recovered from COVID-19. Here the CDR3 DNA reads TGTGCCAGCAGTTACTCCCCCGGGGGAGGAAACACCATATATTTT. Protein: CASSYSPGGGNTIYF.